The rows below give T cell receptor beta chains drawn from one sample of a study of technical replicates of blood from a few donors. Assay: immunoSEQ multiplex PCR; the TCRdb copy retains only in-frame clones and omits some. The sample lists approximately 16,000 clones, about 87% occurring once. Sequenced material: PBMCs. The receptors derive from a human donor in good health. Each CDR3 is given with its conserved first and last residue. The order of the fields is clone size, V gene, J gene, CDR3 protein. Clone size is not always given. Where it is, it says once, few, many or a class for expanded clones.

>NA|TRBV29-1|TRBJ1-4
CSAQGEGEKLFF
>NA|TRBV6-4|TRBJ2-1
CASSDSGGPDEQFF
>once|TRBV27|TRBJ2-1
CASRKAGTSGRAEQFF
>NA|TRBV5-8|TRBJ2-2
CASSLRGGELFF
>NA|TRBV19|TRBJ2-7
CASSMGTGSYEQYF
>NA|TRBV27|TRBJ1-4
CASSSGQQFEKLFF
>NA|TRBV10-3|TRBJ1-2
CAISDGTGGYGYTF
>NA|TRBV4-1|TRBJ2-7
CASSPGTDQPYEQYF
>NA|TRBV28|TRBJ2-7
CASSPPISPGEQYF
>NA|TRBV28|TRBJ1-1
CASRAYTEAFF
>NA|TRBV25-1|TRBJ1-2
CASSPLDLSRGYTF
>NA|TRBV9|TRBJ2-1
CASSFTGTETKNEQFF
>once|TRBV14|TRBJ1-2
CASSPRWGGTDYGYTF
>NA|TRBV28|TRBJ1-2
CASSLWSNYGYTF
>NA|TRBV2|TRBJ2-3
CASSEEGLGTDTQYF
>NA|TRBV28|TRBJ2-7
CASRSWTGGVWGQDEQYF
>NA|TRBV7-2|TRBJ1-2
CASSSDWGGEYGYTF
>NA|TRBV7-9|TRBJ1-4
CASSLGPGTANEKLFF
>NA|TRBV27|TRBJ1-5
CASRARTVSNQPQHF
>NA|TRBV6-5|TRBJ2-1
CASSYSRSGGATEQFF
>NA|TRBV5-1|TRBJ2-7
CASRVVVQPGLLSHEQYF
>NA|TRBV19|TRBJ2-5
CASSIGTAGDATQYF
>once|TRBV5-8|TRBJ1-5
CASSPTGIIGDQPQHF
>NA|TRBV10-3|TRBJ1-3
CAIGNPGGAGSGNTIYF
>NA|TRBV19|TRBJ1-5
CASTWTDYSNQPQHF
>NA|TRBV9|TRBJ2-1
CASSPGSYNEQFF
>once|TRBV5-4|TRBJ1-5
CASSFSPGEQPQHF
>once|TRBV11-2|TRBJ2-7
CASSSGTGAYEQYF
>NA|TRBV7-9|TRBJ2-7
CASSAGGAGSFDEQYF
>NA|TRBV19|TRBJ2-4
CASSGTDAAKNIQYF
>NA|TRBV6-1|TRBJ1-5
CASSFRDQGQPQHF
>NA|TRBV29-1|TRBJ2-3
CSAIAGGTDTQYF
>few|TRBV7-9|TRBJ1-2
CASSPHNYGYTF
>NA|TRBV19|TRBJ2-1
CASSNLAGSSYNEQFF
>NA|TRBV4-1|TRBJ2-4
CASSQDQENRDVRNIQYF
>NA|TRBV5-1|TRBJ2-1
CASSLLAGVWNEQFF
>NA|TRBV4-1|TRBJ2-7
CASSQEASAAYEQYF
>few|TRBV5-4|TRBJ2-7
CASSERTGLRRYEQYF
>NA|TRBV5-3|TRBJ2-7
CARSSTPNETGMYSYEQYF
>NA|TRBV7-9|TRBJ2-5
CASRFRDSQETQYF
>NA|TRBV7-8|TRBJ1-3
CASSDTGSSSGNTIYF